These T cell receptor beta chains were read from a single sample in a study of blood T cell repertoires in COVID-19. The method was immunoSEQ multiplex PCR; TCRdb's version includes in-frame clones alone and lacks a portion of them. The data hold tens of thousands of clones, with around 83% observed a single time. The specimen sequenced was peripheral blood. Receptors were obtained from a human donor with acute or convalescent COVID-19. The donor label of this sample is uncertain. CDR3s include the opening cysteine and the closing phenylalanine or tryptophan. The order of the fields is J gene, V gene, D gene, clone size, CDR3 protein, CDR3 DNA. The D gene is left open where the match is weak. Expanded clones are given a class, and other clones once, few, many or no size at all.

J gene: TRBJ2-1; V gene: TRBV29-1; D gene: NA; clone size: NA; CDR3 protein: CSGQEVSYNEQFF; CDR3 DNA: TGCAGCGGACAGGAGGTCTCCTACAATGAGCAGTTCTTC
J gene: TRBJ2-5; V gene: TRBV6-2/TRBV6-3; D gene: NA; clone size: NA; CDR3 protein: CASSYSSGQETQYF; CDR3 DNA: TGTGCCAGCAGTTACTCGTCGGGACAAGAGACCCAGTACTTC
J gene: TRBJ2-1; V gene: TRBV9; D gene: NA; clone size: NA; CDR3 protein: CASSVGRTYLYNEQFF; CDR3 DNA: TGTGCCAGCAGCGTAGGCAGGACATACTTATACAATGAGCAGTTCTTC
J gene: TRBJ2-1; V gene: TRBV6-6; D gene: NA; clone size: NA; CDR3 protein: CASSSPASISGDEQFF; CDR3 DNA: TGTGCCAGCAGTTCCCCGGCCTCCATCTCGGGGGATGAGCAGTTCTTC
J gene: TRBJ1-2; V gene: TRBV9; D gene: NA; clone size: NA; CDR3 protein: CASSVASTQGYDYGYTF; CDR3 DNA: TGTGCCAGCAGCGTAGCCTCGACACAGGGATACGACTATGGCTACACCTTC
J gene: TRBJ2-7; V gene: TRBV29-1; D gene: NA; clone size: NA; CDR3 protein: CSVVSPSSYEQYF; CDR3 DNA: TGCAGCGTTGTTTCCCCGAGCTCCTACGAGCAGTACTTC
J gene: TRBJ2-1; V gene: TRBV11-2; D gene: TRBD2; clone size: NA; CDR3 protein: CASSLGLAGAGEQFF; CDR3 DNA: TGTGCCAGCAGCTTAGGACTAGCGGGGGCGGGCGAGCAGTTCTTC
J gene: TRBJ2-5; V gene: TRBV28; D gene: TRBD2; clone size: NA; CDR3 protein: CASRGGLGVGETQYF; CDR3 DNA: TGTGCCAGCAGGGGGGGACTAGGAGTGGGAGAGACCCAGTACTTC
J gene: TRBJ1-2; V gene: TRBV7-9; D gene: TRBD1; clone size: few; CDR3 protein: CASSLTGQGSYGYTF; CDR3 DNA: TGTGCCAGCAGCTTGACGGGACAGGGGAGCTATGGCTACACCTTC
J gene: TRBJ2-1; V gene: TRBV28; D gene: NA; clone size: NA; CDR3 protein: CASSRLGYNEQFF; CDR3 DNA: TGTGCCAGCAGCCGACTAGGGTACAATGAGCAGTTCTTC
J gene: TRBJ2-1; V gene: TRBV2; D gene: NA; clone size: NA; CDR3 protein: CASRGFTSSYNEQFF; CDR3 DNA: TGTGCCAGCAGGGGGTTTACTAGCTCCTACAATGAGCAGTTCTTC
J gene: TRBJ2-2; V gene: TRBV5-1; D gene: NA; clone size: NA; CDR3 protein: CASSLLGSGTGELFF; CDR3 DNA: TGCGCCAGCAGCTTGCTGGGGTCGGGGACCGGGGAGCTGTTTTTT
J gene: TRBJ2-7; V gene: TRBV7-6; D gene: TRBD2; clone size: NA; CDR3 protein: CASSLSGIGSYEQYF; CDR3 DNA: TGTGCCAGCAGCCTTAGCGGGATTGGATCCTACGAGCAGTACTTC
J gene: TRBJ1-4; V gene: TRBV6-6; D gene: NA; clone size: NA; CDR3 protein: CASSRSGTATNEKLFF; CDR3 DNA: TGTGCCAGCAGTCGAAGCGGGACGGCAACTAATGAAAAACTGTTTTTT
J gene: TRBJ1-4; V gene: TRBV7-6; D gene: NA; clone size: NA; CDR3 protein: CASSPVGGANEKLFF; CDR3 DNA: TGTGCCAGCAGCCCCGTTGGGGGGGCTAATGAAAAACTGTTTTTT
J gene: TRBJ1-2; V gene: TRBV15; D gene: NA; clone size: NA; CDR3 protein: CATSTSGNSDYGYTF; CDR3 DNA: TGTGCCACCAGCACATCGGGGAATTCGGACTATGGCTACACCTTC
J gene: TRBJ1-1; V gene: TRBV6-5; D gene: NA; clone size: few; CDR3 protein: CASSYSARSNTEAFF; CDR3 DNA: TGTGCCAGCAGTTACTCAGCGAGATCAAACACTGAAGCTTTCTTT
J gene: TRBJ1-3; V gene: TRBV9; D gene: NA; clone size: NA; CDR3 protein: CASSRTSGNTIYF; CDR3 DNA: TGTGCCAGCAGTCGTACTAGTGGAAACACCATATATTTT
J gene: TRBJ2-7; V gene: TRBV18; D gene: NA; clone size: NA; CDR3 protein: CASSPPGQGVYEQYF; CDR3 DNA: TGTGCCAGCTCACCACCGGGACAAGGGGTCTACGAGCAGTACTTC
J gene: TRBJ2-1; V gene: TRBV6-2/TRBV6-3; D gene: NA; clone size: NA; CDR3 protein: CASSYSNRGPNNEQFF; CDR3 DNA: TGTGCCAGCAGTTACTCGAATAGGGGCCCCAACAATGAGCAGTTCTTC
J gene: TRBJ2-7; V gene: TRBV27; D gene: TRBD1; clone size: medium-sized; CDR3 protein: CASWGQGNEQYF; CDR3 DNA: TGTGCCAGCTGGGGACAGGGGAACGAGCAGTACTTC
J gene: TRBJ2-1; V gene: TRBV6-4; D gene: NA; clone size: few; CDR3 protein: CASRPEPAGYNEQFF; CDR3 DNA: TGTGCCAGCAGACCTGAACCCGCGGGTTACAATGAGCAGTTCTTC
J gene: TRBJ1-1; V gene: TRBV27; D gene: TRBD1; clone size: NA; CDR3 protein: CASRGQGASVNTEAFF; CDR3 DNA: TGTGCCAGCAGGGGACAGGGGGCATCGGTGAACACTGAAGCTTTCTTT
J gene: TRBJ1-1; V gene: TRBV7-9; D gene: NA; clone size: NA; CDR3 protein: CASSPPTDSVTEAFF; CDR3 DNA: TGTGCCAGCAGTCCCCCGACCGACAGTGTCACTGAAGCTTTCTTT
J gene: TRBJ2-7; V gene: TRBV7-2; D gene: NA; clone size: NA; CDR3 protein: CASSRPTDYEQYF; CDR3 DNA: TGTGCCAGCAGCCGCCCGACAGACTACGAGCAGTACTTC
J gene: TRBJ2-1; V gene: TRBV30; D gene: TRBD2; clone size: few; CDR3 protein: CACPAGLPSYNEQFF; CDR3 DNA: TGTGCCTGCCCCGCGGGACTACCTTCCTACAATGAGCAGTTCTTC
J gene: TRBJ2-7; V gene: TRBV2; D gene: TRBD2; clone size: NA; CDR3 protein: CASSLAGIPYEQYF; CDR3 DNA: TGTGCCAGCAGCTTAGCGGGAATCCCCTACGAGCAGTACTTC
J gene: TRBJ1-6; V gene: TRBV9; D gene: NA; clone size: few; CDR3 protein: CASSVATINSPLHF; CDR3 DNA: TGTGCCAGCAGCGTAGCTACTATTAATTCACCCCTCCACTTT
J gene: TRBJ2-1; V gene: TRBV9; D gene: TRBD2; clone size: few; CDR3 protein: CASSVSEREYNEQFF; CDR3 DNA: TGTGCCAGCAGCGTATCGGAGCGGGAGTACAATGAGCAGTTCTTC
J gene: TRBJ2-3; V gene: TRBV7-2; D gene: TRBD2; clone size: NA; CDR3 protein: CASSLRVAGGPDTQYF; CDR3 DNA: TGTGCCAGCAGCTTAAGGGTAGCGGGGGGACCAGATACGCAGTATTTT
J gene: TRBJ2-5; V gene: TRBV11-2; D gene: TRBD2; clone size: NA; CDR3 protein: CASSELAGVGETQYF; CDR3 DNA: TGTGCCAGCAGCGAACTAGCGGGAGTGGGAGAGACCCAGTACTTC
J gene: TRBJ2-2; V gene: TRBV29-1; D gene: TRBD2; clone size: NA; CDR3 protein: CSVGGREEPSNTGELFF; CDR3 DNA: TGCAGCGTTGGGGGGCGGGAGGAACCCTCGAACACCGGGGAGCTGTTTTTT
J gene: TRBJ2-1; V gene: TRBV7-9; D gene: TRBD1; clone size: few; CDR3 protein: CASRGRDRAVNEQFF; CDR3 DNA: TGTGCCAGCAGGGGACGGGACAGGGCGGTAAATGAGCAGTTCTTC
J gene: TRBJ1-5; V gene: TRBV29-1; D gene: NA; clone size: once; CDR3 protein: CSVEGGPNQPQHF; CDR3 DNA: TGCAGCGTTGAGGGGGGTCCGAATCAGCCCCAGCATTTT
J gene: TRBJ1-4; V gene: TRBV19; D gene: TRBD1; clone size: NA; CDR3 protein: CASSPRQGASSYEKLFF; CDR3 DNA: TGTGCCAGTAGTCCTCGACAGGGTGCGTCCTCTTATGAAAAACTGTTTTTT
J gene: TRBJ1-2; V gene: TRBV3-1/TRBV3-2; D gene: TRBD1; clone size: NA; CDR3 protein: CASSRDRGLSGYTF; CDR3 DNA: TGTGCCAGCAGCCGAGACAGGGGGTTATCTGGCTACACCTTC
J gene: TRBJ1-5; V gene: TRBV6-1; D gene: NA; clone size: few; CDR3 protein: CASSEVVTGNWPQHF; CDR3 DNA: TGTGCCAGCAGTGAAGTGGTCACAGGGAATTGGCCCCAGCATTTT
J gene: TRBJ2-1; V gene: TRBV9; D gene: TRBD1; clone size: NA; CDR3 protein: CASSAQGVYYNEQFF; CDR3 DNA: TGTGCCAGCAGCGCTCAGGGGGTATACTACAATGAGCAGTTCTTC
J gene: TRBJ1-1; V gene: TRBV6-1; D gene: NA; clone size: NA; CDR3 protein: CASSEARHGVPGTFF; CDR3 DNA: TGTGCCAGCAGTGAAGCACGACATGGGGTGCCGGGAACTTTCTTT
J gene: TRBJ2-7; V gene: TRBV5-6; D gene: TRBD1; clone size: NA; CDR3 protein: CASSAATGFTYEQYF; CDR3 DNA: TGTGCCAGCAGCGCCGCGACAGGGTTTACCTACGAGCAGTACTTC
J gene: TRBJ2-5; V gene: TRBV5-4; D gene: TRBD2; clone size: NA; CDR3 protein: CASSKLAGGLETQYF; CDR3 DNA: TGTGCCAGCAGCAAACTAGCGGGAGGCTTAGAGACCCAGTACTTC
J gene: TRBJ2-7; V gene: TRBV6-2/TRBV6-3; D gene: NA; clone size: NA; CDR3 protein: CASSYSHSEQYF; CDR3 DNA: TGTGCCAGCAGTTACTCGCATAGCGAGCAGTACTTC
J gene: TRBJ1-4; V gene: TRBV2; D gene: NA; clone size: once; CDR3 protein: CASRKTLTNEKLFF; CDR3 DNA: TGTGCCAGCAGGAAGACATTGACAAATGAAAAACTGTTTTTT
J gene: TRBJ2-1; V gene: TRBV7-9; D gene: TRBD2; clone size: NA; CDR3 protein: CASSTVRLAGADYEQFF; CDR3 DNA: TGTGCCAGCAGCACCGTCCGTCTAGCGGGAGCGGACTATGAGCAGTTCTTC
J gene: TRBJ2-7; V gene: TRBV14; D gene: NA; clone size: NA; CDR3 protein: CASSQVRRLGSYEQYF; CDR3 DNA: TGTGCCAGCAGCCAAGTCCGGCGACTAGGCTCCTACGAGCAGTACTTC
J gene: TRBJ1-4; V gene: TRBV7-9; D gene: NA; clone size: NA; CDR3 protein: CASSLAGQLNEKLFF; CDR3 DNA: TGTGCCAGCAGCTTAGCAGGACAGTTAAATGAAAAACTGTTTTTT
J gene: TRBJ2-7; V gene: TRBV5-1; D gene: TRBD2; clone size: NA; CDR3 protein: CASSLGLADEQYF; CDR3 DNA: TGCGCCAGCAGCTTGGGTCTAGCGGACGAGCAGTACTTC
J gene: TRBJ1-1; V gene: TRBV9; D gene: TRBD1; clone size: NA; CDR3 protein: CASSVEDRVGFWNTEAFF; CDR3 DNA: TGTGCCAGCAGCGTGGAAGACAGGGTGGGTTTCTGGAACACTGAAGCTTTCTTT
J gene: TRBJ2-7; V gene: TRBV10-2; D gene: TRBD2; clone size: NA; CDR3 protein: CASSAGVRYEQYF; CDR3 DNA: TGCGCCAGTTCAGCGGGAGTTAGGTACGAGCAGTACTTC
J gene: TRBJ1-2; V gene: TRBV28; D gene: NA; clone size: NA; CDR3 protein: CASSSPQWRGSRSGYTF; CDR3 DNA: TGTGCCAGCAGTTCACCTCAGTGGCGGGGCTCAAGGTCTGGCTACACCTTC
J gene: TRBJ1-2; V gene: TRBV4-3; D gene: TRBD1; clone size: NA; CDR3 protein: CASSQDSGGQGWNGYTF; CDR3 DNA: TGCGCCAGCAGCCAAGATTCTGGGGGACAGGGGTGGAATGGCTACACCTTC
J gene: TRBJ2-3; V gene: TRBV6-2/TRBV6-3; D gene: NA; clone size: NA; CDR3 protein: CASSYEWGDSSQEDTQYF; CDR3 DNA: TGTGCCAGCAGTTACGAGTGGGGGGACAGTTCACAGGAAGATACGCAGTATTTT
J gene: TRBJ1-5; V gene: TRBV18; D gene: NA; clone size: NA; CDR3 protein: CASSPEANQPQHF; CDR3 DNA: TGTGCCAGCTCACCAGAAGCAAATCAGCCCCAGCATTTT
J gene: TRBJ2-3; V gene: TRBV4-2; D gene: NA; clone size: NA; CDR3 protein: CASSPQEAGASTDTQYF; CDR3 DNA: TGTGCCAGCAGCCCCCAGGAGGCGGGGGCCAGCACAGATACGCAGTATTTT
J gene: TRBJ1-1; V gene: TRBV7-2; D gene: TRBD1; clone size: NA; CDR3 protein: CASSGQALMNTEAFF; CDR3 DNA: TGTGCCAGCAGTGGACAGGCCCTCATGAACACTGAAGCTTTCTTT